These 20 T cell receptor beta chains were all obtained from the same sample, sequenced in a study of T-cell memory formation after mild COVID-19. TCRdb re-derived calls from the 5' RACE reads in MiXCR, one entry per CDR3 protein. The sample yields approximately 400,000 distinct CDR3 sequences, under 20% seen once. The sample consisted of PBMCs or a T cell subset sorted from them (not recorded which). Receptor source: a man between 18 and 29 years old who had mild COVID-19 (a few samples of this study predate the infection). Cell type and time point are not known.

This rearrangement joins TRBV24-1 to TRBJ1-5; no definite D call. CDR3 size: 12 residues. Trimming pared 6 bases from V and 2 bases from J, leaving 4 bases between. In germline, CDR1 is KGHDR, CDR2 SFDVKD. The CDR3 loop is CATSQGNQPQHF. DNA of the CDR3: TGTGCCACCAGTCAGGGCAATCAGCCCCAGCATTTT.

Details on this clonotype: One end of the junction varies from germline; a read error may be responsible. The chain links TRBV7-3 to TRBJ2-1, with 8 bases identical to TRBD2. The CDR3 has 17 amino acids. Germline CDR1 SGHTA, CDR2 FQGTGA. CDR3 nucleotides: TGTGCCAGCAGCTTAACTAGCGGGGCTTCCTCCTACAATGAGAAGTTCTTC. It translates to CASSLTSGASSYNEKFF.

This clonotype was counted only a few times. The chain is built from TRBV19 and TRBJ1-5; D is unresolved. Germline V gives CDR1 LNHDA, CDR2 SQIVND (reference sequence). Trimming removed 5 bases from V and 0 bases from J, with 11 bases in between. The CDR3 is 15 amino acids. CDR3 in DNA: TGTGCCAGTAGTGTGGTGGGTGATAGCAATCAGCCCCAGCATTTT. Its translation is CASSVVGDSNQPQHF. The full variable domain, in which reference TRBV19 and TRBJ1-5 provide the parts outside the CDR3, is DGGITQSPKYLFRKEGQNVTLSCEQNLNHDAMYWYRQDPGQGLRLIYYSQIVNDFQKGDIAEGYSVSREKKESFPLTVTSAQKNPTAFYLCASSVVGDSNQPQHFGDGTRLSIL.

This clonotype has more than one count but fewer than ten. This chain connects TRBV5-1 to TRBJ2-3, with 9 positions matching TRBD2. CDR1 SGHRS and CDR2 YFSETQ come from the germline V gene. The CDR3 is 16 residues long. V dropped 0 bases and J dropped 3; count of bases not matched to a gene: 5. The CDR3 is CASSLVAGAGTDTQYF. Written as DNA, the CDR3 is TGCGCCAGCAGCTTGGTAGCGGGGGCGGGGACAGATACGCAGTATTTT.

DNA for the CDR3: TGCAGTGCTACAGGATGGCAAAATACGCAGTATTTT. This sequence encodes CSATGWQNTQYF. The J gene is TRBJ2-3, the V gene TRBV20-1, with D uncertain. In germline, CDR1 is DFQATT, CDR2 SNEGSKA (reference sequence). The V end was cut by 4 bases, the J end by 7 bases, with 12 bases between. This CDR3 comprises 12 residues.

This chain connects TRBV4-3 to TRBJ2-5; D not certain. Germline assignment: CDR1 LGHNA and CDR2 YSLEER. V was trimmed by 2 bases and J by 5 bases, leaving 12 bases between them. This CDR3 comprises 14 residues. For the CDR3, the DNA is TGCGCCAGCAGCCAATCCATTACGGTCGAGACCCAGTACTTC. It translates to CASSQSITVETQYF.

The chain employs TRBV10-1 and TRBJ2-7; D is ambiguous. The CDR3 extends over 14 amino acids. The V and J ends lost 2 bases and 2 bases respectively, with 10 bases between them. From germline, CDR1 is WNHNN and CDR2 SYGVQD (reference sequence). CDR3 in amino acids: CASSEQTDAYEQYF. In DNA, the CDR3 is TGCGCCAGCAGTGAGCAGACGGACGCCTACGAGCAGTACTTC.

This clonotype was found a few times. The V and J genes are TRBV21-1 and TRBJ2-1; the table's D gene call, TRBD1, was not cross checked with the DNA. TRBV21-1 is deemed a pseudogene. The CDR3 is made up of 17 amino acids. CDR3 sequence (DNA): TGTGCCAGCAGCAAAGTACCGGGACAGGGGTCCGACAATGAGCAGTTCTTC. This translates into CASSKVPGQGSDNEQFF.

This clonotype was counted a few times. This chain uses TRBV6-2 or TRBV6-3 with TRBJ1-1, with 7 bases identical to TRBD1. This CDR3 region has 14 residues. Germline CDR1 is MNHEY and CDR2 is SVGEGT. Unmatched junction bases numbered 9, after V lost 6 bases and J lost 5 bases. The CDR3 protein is CASRPDRVLTEAFF. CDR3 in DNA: TGTGCCAGCAGGCCTGACAGGGTCCTTACTGAAGCTTTCTTT.

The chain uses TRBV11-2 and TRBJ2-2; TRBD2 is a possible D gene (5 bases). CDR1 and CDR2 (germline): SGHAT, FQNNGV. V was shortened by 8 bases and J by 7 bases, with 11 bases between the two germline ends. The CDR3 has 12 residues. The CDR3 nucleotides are TGTGCCAGCGGGGAGTTCGGCGGGGAGCTGTTTTTT. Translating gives CASGEFGGELFF. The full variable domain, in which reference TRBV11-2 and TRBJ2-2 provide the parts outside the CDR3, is EAGVAQSPRYKIIEKRQSVAFWCNPISGHATLYWYQQILGQGPKLLIQFQNNGVVDDSQLPKDRFSAERLKGVDSTLKIQPAKLEDSAVYLCASGEFGGELFFGEGSRLTVL.

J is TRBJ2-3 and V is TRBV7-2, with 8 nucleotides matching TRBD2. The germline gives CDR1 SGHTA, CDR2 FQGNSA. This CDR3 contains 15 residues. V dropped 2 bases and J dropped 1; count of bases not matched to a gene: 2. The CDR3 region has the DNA TGTGCCAGCAGCTTACACGGGGGGGGCACAGATACGCAGTATTTT. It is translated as CASSLHGGGTDTQYF. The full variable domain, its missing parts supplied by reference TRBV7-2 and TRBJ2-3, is GAGVSQSPSNKVTEKGKDVELRCDPISGHTALYWYRQSLGQGLEFLIYFQGNSAPDKSGLPSDRFSAERTGGSVSTLTIQRTQQEDSAVYLCASSLHGGGTDTQYFGPGTRLTVL.

The CDR3 is CSAKTGRETQYF. In DNA, the CDR3 is TGCAGTGCCAAGACAGGGAGAGAGACCCAGTACTTC. The V call is TRBV20-1, the J call TRBJ2-5; 7 nucleotides line up with TRBD1. Germline V gives CDR1 DFQATT, CDR2 SNEGSKA (reference sequence). Unmatched junction bases numbered 5, after V lost 6 bases and J lost 4 bases. The CDR3 consists of 12 residues.

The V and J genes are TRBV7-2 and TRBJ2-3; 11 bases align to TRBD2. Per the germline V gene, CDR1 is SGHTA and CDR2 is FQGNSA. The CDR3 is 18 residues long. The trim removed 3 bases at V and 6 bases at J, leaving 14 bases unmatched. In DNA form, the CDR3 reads TGTGCCAGCAGCTTCACCGGGACTAGCGGTCCCGTGGCGGATACGCAGTATTTT. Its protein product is CASSFTGTSGPVADTQYF.

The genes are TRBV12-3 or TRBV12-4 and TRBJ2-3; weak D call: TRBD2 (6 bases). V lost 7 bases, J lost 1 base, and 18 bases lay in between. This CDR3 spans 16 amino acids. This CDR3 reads CASTIQRGGGTDTQYF. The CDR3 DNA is TGTGCCAGCACTATACAGAGGGGAGGCGGCACAGATACGCAGTATTTT.

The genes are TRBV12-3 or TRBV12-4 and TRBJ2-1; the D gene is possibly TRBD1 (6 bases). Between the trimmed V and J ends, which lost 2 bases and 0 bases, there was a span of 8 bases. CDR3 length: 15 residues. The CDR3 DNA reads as TGTGCCAGCAGTTTACTCAGGGGCTCCTACAATGAGCAGTTCTTC. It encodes CASSLLRGSYNEQFF.

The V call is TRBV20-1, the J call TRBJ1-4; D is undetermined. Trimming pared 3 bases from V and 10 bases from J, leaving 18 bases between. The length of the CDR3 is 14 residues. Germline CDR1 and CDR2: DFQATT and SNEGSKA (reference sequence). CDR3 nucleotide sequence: TGCAGTGCTAGCGGTCGGAGAACTTTGGGAAAACTGTTTTTT. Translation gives CSASGRRTLGKLFF.

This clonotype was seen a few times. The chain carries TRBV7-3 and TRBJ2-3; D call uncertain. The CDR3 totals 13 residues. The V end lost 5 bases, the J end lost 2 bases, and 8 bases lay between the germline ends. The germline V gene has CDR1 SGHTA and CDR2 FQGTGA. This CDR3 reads CASSHTYTDTQYF. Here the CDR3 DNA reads TGTGCCAGCAGCCACACGTACACAGATACGCAGTATTTT.

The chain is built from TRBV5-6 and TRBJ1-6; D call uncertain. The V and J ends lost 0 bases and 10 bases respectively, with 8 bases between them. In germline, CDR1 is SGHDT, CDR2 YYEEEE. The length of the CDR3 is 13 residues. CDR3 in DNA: TGTGCCAGCAGCTTGGGGACCCTATCACCCCTCCACTTT. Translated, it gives CASSLGTLSPLHF.

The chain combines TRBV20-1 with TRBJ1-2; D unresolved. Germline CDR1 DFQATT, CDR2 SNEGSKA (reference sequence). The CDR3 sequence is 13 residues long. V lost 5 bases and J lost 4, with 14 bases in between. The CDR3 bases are TGCAGTGCTCTTACGATCCGGGGCTATGGCTACACCTTC. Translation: CSALTIRGYGYTF.

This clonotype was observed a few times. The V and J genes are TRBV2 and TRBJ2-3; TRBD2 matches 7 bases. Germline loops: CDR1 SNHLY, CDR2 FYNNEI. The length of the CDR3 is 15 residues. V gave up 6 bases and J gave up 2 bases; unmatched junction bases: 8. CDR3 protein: CASRSLAASTDTQYF. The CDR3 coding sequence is TGTGCCAGCAGAAGTCTAGCGGCTTCCACAGATACGCAGTATTTT.